Below, 27 T cell receptor beta chains from the same sample are listed, as sequenced in a study of OX40 agonist ivuxolimab in advanced cancers. The library relied on the immunoSEQ multiplex PCR assay. The source is immuneACCESS, and TCRdb retained only in-frame sequences with V and J called. Part of the clones is not carried over; for the studies checked, unresolved V genes explain less than half of this, and the remainder is unexplained. For this sample the table gives some 37,000 clones, of which about 88% were detected only once. Clones ranked in the top ten supply about 4% of the sample. The sample in question was CD4+ or CD8+ T cells sorted from blood, obtained in a trial of the OX40 agonist ivuxolimab. All receptors come from an adult with an advanced solid tumor such as melanoma, head and neck, liver or kidney cancer.

The V call is TRBV29-1, the J call TRBJ2-3; D perhaps matches TRBD1 (5 bases). CDR3 size: 11 residues. Trimming took 7 bases from V and 6 from J, leaving 11 bases between them. Germline loops: CDR1 SQVTM, CDR2 ANQGSEA. This CDR3 is CSGGVGDTQYF. CDR3 DNA: TGCAGCGGGGGCGTGGGTGATACGCAGTATTTT.

The chain joins TRBV30 to TRBJ2-7; 9 positions agree with TRBD2. The CDR3 is made up of 15 amino acids. Germline-derived CDR1 and CDR2 are GTSNPN and SVGIG (reference sequence). V shed 6 bases, J shed 1 base, and the junction held 10 bases outside the gene matches. The CDR3 loop is CACTTAGLASYEQYF. CDR3 coding DNA: TGTGCCTGTACAACCGCGGGACTAGCTTCCTACGAGCAGTACTTC.

The chain joins TRBV7-3 to TRBJ2-1; 9 bases line up with TRBD2. The junction had 2 bases not matched to a gene; V was cut back by 2 bases and J by 6 bases. CDR3 length equals 14 residues. Germline assignment: CDR1 SGHTA and CDR2 FQGTGA. In DNA, the CDR3 is TGTGCCAGCAGCTTAGCGGGAGGGCGCAATGAGCAGTTCTTC. Residues: CASSLAGGRNEQFF.

The V gene is TRBV7-2, the J gene TRBJ1-2, with D perhaps TRBD1 (6 bases). Germline V gives CDR1 SGHTA, CDR2 FQGNSA. The germline V and J ends were trimmed by 10 bases and 1 base, with 13 bases remaining between them. This CDR3 has 13 amino acids. The CDR3 region has the DNA TGTGCCACCAACAGGGCCCTTAACTATGGCTACACCTTC. Protein product: CATNRALNYGYTF.

The chain recombines TRBV6-5 with TRBJ1-4; TRBD1 matches 7 bases. Germline trimming cut 5 bases from V and 6 bases from J; bases unmatched to any gene: 9. The CDR3 contains 15 residues. The germline gives CDR1 MNHEY, CDR2 SVGAGI. The CDR3 loop is CASSRRDSRYEKLFF. The CDR3 bases are TGTGCCAGCAGTCGCCGGGACAGCCGTTATGAAAAACTGTTTTTT.

V and J are TRBV21-1 and TRBJ1-5; the D call of TRBD1 is as the table states it, not checked on the DNA. TRBV21-1 is tagged as a pseudogene. This CDR3 region has 16 residues. The CDR3 reads CASSEQGPQSNQPQHF. In DNA, the CDR3 is TGTGCCAGCAGCGAACAGGGACCCCAGAGCAATCAGCCCCAGCATTTT.

The chain is built from TRBV27 and TRBJ2-1; D unresolved. There are 12 residues in the CDR3. Germline values: CDR1 MNHEY, CDR2 SMNVEV (reference sequence). The V end lost 3 bases, the J end lost 4 bases, and 4 bases lay between the germline ends. In DNA, the CDR3 is TGTGCCAGCAGTTTTAGATACAATGAGCAGTTCTTC. Amino acid sequence: CASSFRYNEQFF.

The CDR3 DNA follows: TGTGCCAGCAGTCCGCGGGGAGGCATCTACACTGAAGCTTTCTTT. Its translation: CASSPRGGIYTEAFF. The V and J genes are TRBV27 and TRBJ1-1; D unresolved. The CDR3 runs to 15 residues. V dropped 5 bases and J dropped 3 bases, with 16 bases sitting between them. The germline gives CDR1 MNHEY, CDR2 SMNVEV (reference sequence).

The chain couples TRBV28 to TRBJ1-1; no definite D call. CDR1 is MDHEN, CDR2 SYDVKM, per germline. V was cut by 0 bases and J by 5 bases, with 7 bases left in between. The CDR3 runs 13 residues. The CDR3 sequence is CASSLWTSTEAFF. CDR3 bases: TGTGCCAGCAGTTTATGGACCTCGACTGAAGCTTTCTTT.

The chain couples TRBV27 to TRBJ2-7, with D perhaps TRBD2 (7 bases). The CDR3 covers 15 residues. Germline V gene data show CDR1 as MNHEY and CDR2 as SMNVEV (reference sequence). Trimming left V 3 bases short and J 4 bases short, with 16 bases between. Here the CDR3 reads CASSFTDKGGYEQYF. CDR3 in DNA: TGTGCCAGCAGTTTCACGGACAAGGGGGGGTACGAGCAGTACTTC.

Turning to this clone: This may be a read error: a much more frequent sequence differs by one nucleotide. The V and J genes are TRBV7-9 and TRBJ2-3, with D unresolved. Germline CDR1 SEHNR, CDR2 FQNEAQ (reference sequence). CDR3 length: 11 amino acids. Trimming took off 0 bases at V and 5 bases at J, with 0 bases between the two ends. The CDR3 region is CASSLADTQYF. CDR3 DNA: TGTGCCAGCAGCTTAGCAGATACGCAGTATTTT.

The genes are TRBV7-2 and TRBJ2-7; 13 nucleotides match TRBD2. Germline CDR1 reads SGHTA; CDR2 reads FQGNSA. The CDR3 is 17 residues long. V shed 5 bases and J 7 bases; nucleotides not matched to a gene: 14. The CDR3 sequence is CASSPDRWTSGSSEQYF. The CDR3 DNA sequence: TGTGCCAGCAGCCCCGACCGGTGGACTAGCGGGAGCTCGGAGCAGTACTTC.

This chain uses TRBV6-6 with TRBJ2-2; D is undetermined. The CDR3 length is 16 residues. CDR1 is MNHNY, CDR2 SVGAGI, per germline (reference sequence). V dropped 6 bases and J dropped 1 base, with 15 bases sitting between them. The CDR3 DNA is TGTGCCAGCAGCGTCTCGACGCGGAAGAACACCGGGGAGCTGTTTTTT. Translated, it gives CASSVSTRKNTGELFF.

The chain uses TRBV5-6 and TRBJ1-4; 7 nucleotides match TRBD1. In germline, CDR1 is SGHDT, CDR2 YYEEEE. Trimming took 2 bases from V and 6 from J; bases not matched to a gene: 7. The CDR3 totals 15 residues. The CDR3 loop reads CASSLPGQPDEKLFF. The CDR3 DNA follows: TGTGCCAGCAGCTTACCGGGACAGCCTGATGAAAAACTGTTTTTT.

This sequence joins TRBV28 and TRBJ1-6; a possible D gene is TRBD1 (5 bases). V shed 7 bases and J shed 2 bases, with 15 bases lying between them. The germline V gene has CDR1 MDHEN and CDR2 SYDVKM. This CDR3 is 16 amino acids long. The CDR3 DNA reads TGTGCCAGCACAGATAAAGGGGACCCCTATAATTCACCCCTCCACTTT. Translated, it gives CASTDKGDPYNSPLHF.

CDR3 DNA sequence: TGCGCCAGCAGTGAGAAAACAGGGAGGGGGCCCCATTATAGCAATCAGCCCCAGCATTTT. Amino acid sequence: CASSEKTGRGPHYSNQPQHF. This rearrangement joins TRBV10-1 to TRBJ1-5; TRBD1 matches 7 bases. The junction had 16 bases not matched to a gene; V was cut back by 2 bases and J by 0 bases. Germline V gives CDR1 WNHNN, CDR2 SYGVQD (reference sequence). The length of the CDR3 is 20 residues.

This chain links TRBV5-8 with TRBJ2-7; D call uncertain. There are 13 residues in the CDR3. CDR1 and CDR2 from the germline V gene are SGHTS and YDEGEE. Trimming removed 2 bases at V and 2 bases at J, with 8 bases between. The CDR3 coding sequence is TGTGCCAGCAGCTTCTCTGCCACCTACGAGCAGTACTTC. It is translated as CASSFSATYEQYF.

The J gene is TRBJ2-2, the V gene TRBV7-8, with D possibly being TRBD2 (6 bases). Deletions cut 1 base from V and 5 bases from J, with 11 bases between. CDR3 length equals 15 residues. Germline CDR1 and CDR2: SGHVS and FQNEAQ. In DNA, the CDR3 is TGTGCCAGCAGCTTAGTCGGGAGCGGGACCGGGGAGCTGTTTTTT. Translation gives CASSLVGSGTGELFF.

The chain carries TRBV4-1 and TRBJ2-7; D is ambiguous. This CDR3 contains 16 residues. CDR1 and CDR2 from the germline V gene are MGHRA and YSYEKL. Trimming removed 1 base at V and 2 bases at J, with 15 bases between. Here the CDR3 DNA reads TGCGCCAGCAGCCAAGGTTGGACCCCAAGTACCTACGAGCAGTACTTC. This gives the protein CASSQGWTPSTYEQYF.

The chain links TRBV7-2 to TRBJ1-1, with 7 positions matching TRBD1. The CDR3 is 14 residues long. The junction had 5 bases not matched to a gene; V was cut back by 5 bases and J by 2 bases. Germline V gives CDR1 SGHTA, CDR2 FQGNSA. The CDR3 is CASSPGTENTEAFF. CDR3 in DNA: TGTGCCAGCAGCCCCGGGACAGAAAACACTGAAGCTTTCTTT.

The table lists this clone with a count of one. Here the CDR3 reads CASSPSGFRELFF. The CDR3 DNA reads TGTGCCAGCAGCCCTAGCGGGTTTAGGGAGCTGTTTTTT. The genes are TRBV9 and TRBJ2-2; 8 nucleotides align to TRBD2. Trimming cost V 4 bases and J 9 bases; bases outside gene matches: 5. The germline V gene has CDR1 SGDLS and CDR2 YYNGEE. This CDR3 is built from 13 residues.

This chain joins TRBV7-3 and TRBJ2-5, with 8 bases identical to TRBD1. The CDR3 loop spans 17 amino acids. Germline values: CDR1 SGHTA, CDR2 FQGTGA. V was clipped by 5 bases and J by 2 bases; unmatched bases: 13. The CDR3 spells CASSPTARDRRQETQYF. The DNA of the CDR3 is TGTGCCAGCAGCCCCACCGCCCGGGACAGGAGACAAGAGACCCAGTACTTC.

The chain links TRBV10-1 to TRBJ2-3; TRBD2 matches 12 bases. Per the germline V gene, CDR1 is WNHNN and CDR2 is SYGVQD (reference sequence). This CDR3 region has 14 residues. The trim removed 7 bases at V and 4 bases at J, leaving 3 bases unmatched. The CDR3 coding sequence is TGCGCCAGCACTAGCGGGAGGGAACCAGATACGCAGTATTTT. It translates to CASTSGREPDTQYF.

This clone was picked up one time. J is TRBJ2-7 and V is TRBV5-5, with D possibly being TRBD1 (5 bases). CDR3 length equals 15 residues. V lost 1 base and J lost 1, with 12 bases in between. Germline CDR1 is SGHKS and CDR2 is YYEKEE (reference sequence). CDR3 region: CASSLSAGRSYEQYF. The DNA of the CDR3 is TGTGCCAGCAGCTTGTCGGCAGGGCGGTCCTACGAGCAGTACTTC.

As for this clone: The same CDR3 also results from other DNA sequences found in this sample. The chain joins TRBV28 to TRBJ2-7, with D possibly matching TRBD1 (5 bases). Trimming removed 6 bases at V and 6 bases at J, with 12 bases between. The CDR3 extends over 12 amino acids. The germline V gene encodes CDR1 MDHEN and CDR2 SYDVKM. CDR3: CASRPRVGEQYF. In DNA, the CDR3 is TGTGCCAGCAGGCCCAGGGTGGGCGAGCAGTACTTC.

V and J are TRBV7-8 and TRBJ1-4; no definite D call. The CDR3 runs to 15 residues. V was shortened by 1 base and J by 2 bases, with 8 bases between the two germline ends. Germline-derived CDR1 and CDR2 are SGHVS and FQNEAQ. Here the CDR3 DNA reads TGTGCCAGCAGCTTAGAAAGAGGGACTAATGAAAAACTGTTTTTT. It yields the protein CASSLERGTNEKLFF.

The V call is TRBV7-3, the J call TRBJ2-6; a weak D match, TRBD2 (7 bases). Trimming left V 5 bases short and J 2 bases short, with 10 bases between. The length of the CDR3 is 15 residues. The V gene's germline CDR1 is SGHTA and CDR2 FQGTGA. The CDR3 sequence: CASSQGGAGANVLTF. CDR3 bases: TGTGCCAGCAGCCAAGGGGGGGCTGGGGCCAACGTCCTGACTTTC.